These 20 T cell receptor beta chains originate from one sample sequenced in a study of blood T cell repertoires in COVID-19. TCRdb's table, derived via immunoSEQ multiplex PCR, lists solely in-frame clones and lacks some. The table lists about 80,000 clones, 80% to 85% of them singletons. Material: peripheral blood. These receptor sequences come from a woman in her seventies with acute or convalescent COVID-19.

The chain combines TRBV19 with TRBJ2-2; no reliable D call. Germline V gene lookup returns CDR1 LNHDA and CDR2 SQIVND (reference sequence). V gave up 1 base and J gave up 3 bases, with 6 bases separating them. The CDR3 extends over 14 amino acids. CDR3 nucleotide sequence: TGTGCCAGTAGTATAGGTCTATACACCGGGGAGCTGTTTTTT. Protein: CASSIGLYTGELFF.

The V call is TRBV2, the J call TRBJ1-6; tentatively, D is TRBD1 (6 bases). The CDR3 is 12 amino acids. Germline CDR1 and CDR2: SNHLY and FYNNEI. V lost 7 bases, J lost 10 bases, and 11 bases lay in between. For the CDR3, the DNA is TGTGCCAGCACCCCCCAGGGGTCACCCCTCCACTTT. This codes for CASTPQGSPLHF.

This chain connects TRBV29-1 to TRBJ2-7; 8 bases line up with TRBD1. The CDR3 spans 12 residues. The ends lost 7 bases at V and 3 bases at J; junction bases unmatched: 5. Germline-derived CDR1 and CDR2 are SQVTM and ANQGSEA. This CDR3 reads CSAGTGDYEQYF. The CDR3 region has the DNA TGCAGCGCCGGGACAGGAGACTACGAGCAGTACTTC.

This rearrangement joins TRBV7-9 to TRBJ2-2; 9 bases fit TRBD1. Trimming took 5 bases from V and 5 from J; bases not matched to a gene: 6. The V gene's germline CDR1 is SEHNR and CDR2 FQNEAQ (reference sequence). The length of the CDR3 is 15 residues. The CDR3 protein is CASSPGQGITGELFF. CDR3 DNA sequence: TGTGCCAGCAGCCCGGGACAGGGTATAACCGGGGAGCTGTTTTTT.

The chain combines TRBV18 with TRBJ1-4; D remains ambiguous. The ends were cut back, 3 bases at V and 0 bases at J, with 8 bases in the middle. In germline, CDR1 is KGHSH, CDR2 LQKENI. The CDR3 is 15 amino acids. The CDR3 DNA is TGTGCCAGCTCACCCTTACACGCAACTAATGAAAAACTGTTTTTT. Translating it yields CASSPLHATNEKLFF.

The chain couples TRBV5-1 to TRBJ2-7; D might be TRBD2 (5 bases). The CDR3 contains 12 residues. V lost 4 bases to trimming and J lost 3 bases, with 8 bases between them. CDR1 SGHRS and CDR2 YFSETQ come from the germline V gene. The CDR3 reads CASSQRGYEQYF. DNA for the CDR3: TGCGCCAGCAGCCAACGGGGCTACGAGCAGTACTTC.

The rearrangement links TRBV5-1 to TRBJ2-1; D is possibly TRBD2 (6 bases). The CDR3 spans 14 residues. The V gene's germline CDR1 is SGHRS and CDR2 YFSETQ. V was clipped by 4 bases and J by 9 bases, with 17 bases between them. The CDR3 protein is CASSLGTVGSEQFF. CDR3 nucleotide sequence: TGCGCCAGCAGCCTGGGGACTGTGGGCAGTGAGCAGTTCTTC.

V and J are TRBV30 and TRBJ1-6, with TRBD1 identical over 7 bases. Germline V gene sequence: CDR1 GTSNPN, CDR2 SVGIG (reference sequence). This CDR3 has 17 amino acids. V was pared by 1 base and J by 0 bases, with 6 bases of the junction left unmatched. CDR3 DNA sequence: TGTGCCTGGAGTGCAAAGACAGGGAGCTCCTATAATTCACCCCTCCACTTT. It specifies CAWSAKTGSSYNSPLHF.

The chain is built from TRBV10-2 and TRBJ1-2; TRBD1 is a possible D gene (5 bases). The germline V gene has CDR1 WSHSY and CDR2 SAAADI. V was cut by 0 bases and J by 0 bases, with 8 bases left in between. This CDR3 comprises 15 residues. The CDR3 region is CASSESGGTNYGYTF. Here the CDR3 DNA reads TGCGCCAGCAGTGAGTCGGGGGGAACTAACTATGGCTACACCTTC.

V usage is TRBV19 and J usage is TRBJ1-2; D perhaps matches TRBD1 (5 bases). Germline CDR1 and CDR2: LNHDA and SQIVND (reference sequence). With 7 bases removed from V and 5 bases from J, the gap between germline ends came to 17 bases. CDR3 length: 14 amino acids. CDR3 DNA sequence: TGTGCCAGTAAACCCCCGGGACTGTTATATGGCTACACCTTC. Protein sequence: CASKPPGLLYGYTF.

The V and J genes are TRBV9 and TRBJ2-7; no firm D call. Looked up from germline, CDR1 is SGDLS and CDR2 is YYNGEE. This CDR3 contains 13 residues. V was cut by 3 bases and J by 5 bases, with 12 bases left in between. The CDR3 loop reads CASSGHMNHEQYF. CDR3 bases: TGTGCCAGCAGCGGCCACATGAACCACGAGCAGTACTTC.

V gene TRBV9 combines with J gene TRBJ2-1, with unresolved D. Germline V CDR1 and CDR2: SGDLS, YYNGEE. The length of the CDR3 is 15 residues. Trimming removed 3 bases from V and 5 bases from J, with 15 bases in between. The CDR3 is CASSAVSLPHNEQFF. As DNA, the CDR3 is TGTGCCAGCAGCGCGGTATCCCTGCCCCACAATGAGCAGTTCTTC.

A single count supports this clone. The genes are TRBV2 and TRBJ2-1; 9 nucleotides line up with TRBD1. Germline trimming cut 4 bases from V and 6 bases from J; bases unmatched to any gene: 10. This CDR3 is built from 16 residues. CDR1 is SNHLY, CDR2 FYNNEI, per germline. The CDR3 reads CASSGDPGTGFNEQFF. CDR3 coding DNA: TGTGCCAGCAGTGGCGACCCCGGGACAGGGTTCAATGAGCAGTTCTTC.

CDR3 bases: TGTGCCAGCAGCTTAGTTGCAGGGGGCTATACTGAAGCTTTCTTT. This gives the protein CASSLVAGGYTEAFF. This sequence joins TRBV7-2 and TRBJ1-1; TRBD1 aligns across 8 bases. This CDR3 spans 15 amino acids. The germline gives CDR1 SGHTA, CDR2 FQGNSA. J lost 5 bases, V lost 1 base, and 6 bases had no gene match.

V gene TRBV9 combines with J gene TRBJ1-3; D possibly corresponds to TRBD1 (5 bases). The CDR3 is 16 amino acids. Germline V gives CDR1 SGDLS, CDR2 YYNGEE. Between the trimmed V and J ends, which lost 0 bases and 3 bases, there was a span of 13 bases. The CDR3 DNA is TGTGCCAGCAGCGTAGCTGCAGGGTCAGGTGGAAACACCATATATTTT. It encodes CASSVAAGSGGNTIYF.

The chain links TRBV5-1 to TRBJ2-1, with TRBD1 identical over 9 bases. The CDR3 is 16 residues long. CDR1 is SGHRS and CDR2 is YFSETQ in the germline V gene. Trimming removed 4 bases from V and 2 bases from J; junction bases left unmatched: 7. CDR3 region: CASSAGDRVPYNEQFF. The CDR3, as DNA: TGCGCCAGCAGCGCCGGGGACAGGGTCCCCTACAATGAGCAGTTCTTC.

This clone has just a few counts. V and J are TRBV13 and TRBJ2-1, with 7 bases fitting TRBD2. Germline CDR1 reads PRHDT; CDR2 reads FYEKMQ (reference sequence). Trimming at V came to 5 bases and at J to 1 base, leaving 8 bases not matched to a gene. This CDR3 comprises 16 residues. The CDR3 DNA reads TGTGCCAGCAGCCCGCCCGGCGGGAGTTCCTACAATGAGCAGTTCTTC. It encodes CASSPPGGSSYNEQFF.

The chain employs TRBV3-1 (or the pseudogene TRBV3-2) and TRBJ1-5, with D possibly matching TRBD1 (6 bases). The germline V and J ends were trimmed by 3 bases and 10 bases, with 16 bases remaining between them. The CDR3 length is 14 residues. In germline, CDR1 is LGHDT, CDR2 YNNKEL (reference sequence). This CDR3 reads CASSQSGVYEPQHF. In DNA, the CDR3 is TGTGCCAGCAGCCAGTCAGGGGTGTATGAACCCCAGCATTTT.

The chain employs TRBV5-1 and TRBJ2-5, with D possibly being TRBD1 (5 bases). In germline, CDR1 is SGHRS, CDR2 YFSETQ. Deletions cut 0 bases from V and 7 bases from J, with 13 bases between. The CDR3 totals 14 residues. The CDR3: CASSLGVDQGTQYF. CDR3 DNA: TGCGCCAGCAGCTTGGGGGTAGATCAGGGGACCCAGTACTTC.

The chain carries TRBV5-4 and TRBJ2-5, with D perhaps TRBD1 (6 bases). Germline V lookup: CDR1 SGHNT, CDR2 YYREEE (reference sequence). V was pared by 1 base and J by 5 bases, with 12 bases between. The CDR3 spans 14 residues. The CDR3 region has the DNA TGTGCCAGCAGCTTGCCAGGGGTTGTGGAGACCCAGTACTTC. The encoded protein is CASSLPGVVETQYF.